The rows below give T cell receptor beta chains drawn from one sample of a study of technical replicates of blood from a handful of donors. The assay was immunoSEQ multiplex PCR, and TCRdb's table has in-frame clones only and misses some. The sample shows around 73,000 clones, over 90% of them seen only once. The sequenced sample consisted of PBMCs. All receptors come from a human donor in good health. Some clones in this sample may be carry-over from other donors' samples. The CDR3 runs from the conserved cysteine through the conserved F or W. The D gene is left open where the match is weak. Only part of the rows carry a size: once, few, many, or a class if the clone is expanded.

j_call: TRBJ1-5; clone_size: .; v_call: TRBV7-9; d_call: .; cdr3_nt: TGTGCCAGCAGCTTAACGGGATATCAGCCCCAGCATTTT; cdr3_aa: CASSLTGYQPQHF
j_call: TRBJ1-5; clone_size: .; v_call: TRBV7-9; d_call: .; cdr3_nt: TGTGCCAGCAGCTCGGTACAGGGTAGGAGACAAAATCAGCCCCAGCATTTT; cdr3_aa: CASSSVQGRRQNQPQHF
j_call: TRBJ1-6; clone_size: .; v_call: TRBV2; d_call: .; cdr3_nt: TGTGCCAGCAGTCCCTGGTCAGATAATTCACCCCTCCACTTT; cdr3_aa: CASSPWSDNSPLHF
j_call: TRBJ2-2; clone_size: .; v_call: TRBV5-4; d_call: .; cdr3_nt: TGTGCCAGCAGCCTTATCCAGGGGAGAACCGGGGAGCTGTTTTTT; cdr3_aa: CASSLIQGRTGELFF
j_call: TRBJ1-2; clone_size: .; v_call: TRBV6-6; d_call: TRBD1; cdr3_nt: TGTGCCAGCAGTGGCGACAGGGTTGACGGCTACACCTTC; cdr3_aa: CASSGDRVDGYTF
j_call: TRBJ1-6; clone_size: .; v_call: TRBV7-2; d_call: .; cdr3_nt: TGTGCCAGCAGCTTAGGGGCAGATTCACCCCTCCACTTT; cdr3_aa: CASSLGADSPLHF
j_call: TRBJ2-1; clone_size: .; v_call: TRBV9; d_call: TRBD1; cdr3_nt: TGTGCCAGCAGCGTTGACAGGGGTGAGCAGTTCTTC; cdr3_aa: CASSVDRGEQFF
j_call: TRBJ2-7; clone_size: .; v_call: TRBV28; d_call: .; cdr3_nt: TGTGCCAGCAGTTCCGTAACCACGGGGGCCTACGAGCAGTACTTC; cdr3_aa: CASSSVTTGAYEQYF
j_call: TRBJ1-2; clone_size: once; v_call: TRBV30; d_call: .; cdr3_nt: TGTGCCGCCATTCGGGGCTATGGCTACACCTTC; cdr3_aa: CAAIRGYGYTF
j_call: TRBJ1-5; clone_size: .; v_call: TRBV5-6; d_call: .; cdr3_nt: TGTGCCAGCAGCTTGGGGTCGGAGTTGCTGCAGCCCCAGCATTTT; cdr3_aa: CASSLGSELLQPQHF
j_call: TRBJ1-6; clone_size: .; v_call: TRBV30; d_call: TRBD1; cdr3_nt: TGTGCCTGGGGCGGACAGGGCTTTAATTCACCCCTCCACTTT; cdr3_aa: CAWGGQGFNSPLHF
j_call: TRBJ2-7; clone_size: .; v_call: TRBV7-8; d_call: TRBD2; cdr3_nt: TGTGCCAGCAGCCCCGTCGGGCGACTAGCGGGAGTCGAGCAGTACTTC; cdr3_aa: CASSPVGRLAGVEQYF
j_call: TRBJ2-1; clone_size: .; v_call: TRBV15; d_call: TRBD2; cdr3_nt: TGTGCCACCAGCAGCATCGGGACTAGGCTCAATGAGCAGTTCTTC; cdr3_aa: CATSSIGTRLNEQFF
j_call: TRBJ1-3; clone_size: .; v_call: TRBV18; d_call: .; cdr3_nt: TGTGCCAGCTCACGAACCAGGGACTCTGGAAACACCATATATTTT; cdr3_aa: CASSRTRDSGNTIYF
j_call: TRBJ2-7; clone_size: .; v_call: TRBV11-2; d_call: .; cdr3_nt: TGTGCCAGCAGCTTACCTAGAAAGGTGCTCGGCGAGCAGTACTTC; cdr3_aa: CASSLPRKVLGEQYF
j_call: TRBJ2-7; clone_size: many; v_call: TRBV7-8; d_call: TRBD1; cdr3_nt: TGTGCCAGCAGCCCGTTCCCGGGACAGGGAAACATCGAGCAGTACTTC; cdr3_aa: CASSPFPGQGNIEQYF
j_call: TRBJ1-2; clone_size: .; v_call: TRBV13; d_call: .; cdr3_nt: TGTGCCAGCAGCTTAGAGGACACCTCTAACTATGGCTACACCTTC; cdr3_aa: CASSLEDTSNYGYTF
j_call: TRBJ1-1; clone_size: .; v_call: TRBV5-4; d_call: .; cdr3_nt: TGTGCCAGCAGCCTCGCGCGGGGGAACGGAGCTGAAGCTTTCTTT; cdr3_aa: CASSLARGNGAEAFF
j_call: TRBJ2-1; clone_size: .; v_call: TRBV7-2; d_call: TRBD2; cdr3_nt: TGTGCCAGCAGCTCGCCCGTGGGACTAGCGGGGGCTGAGCAGTTCTTC; cdr3_aa: CASSSPVGLAGAEQFF
j_call: TRBJ2-7; clone_size: .; v_call: TRBV5-1; d_call: .; cdr3_nt: TGCGCCAGCAGCCTGACGGGGGAGAGCTCCTACGAGCAGTACTTC; cdr3_aa: CASSLTGESSYEQYF
j_call: TRBJ1-1; clone_size: .; v_call: TRBV7-3; d_call: .; cdr3_nt: TGTGCCAGCAGGCCAGGGTCCACTGAAGCTTTCTTT; cdr3_aa: CASRPGSTEAFF
j_call: TRBJ1-6; clone_size: .; v_call: TRBV6-5; d_call: .; cdr3_nt: TGTGCCAGCAGCCGCGTCGAGGCCTGGAATTCACCCCTCCACTTT; cdr3_aa: CASSRVEAWNSPLHF
j_call: TRBJ2-7; clone_size: .; v_call: TRBV4-2; d_call: TRBD1; cdr3_nt: TGTGCCAGCAGCCAGGTGACAGGGGGCTTCGACGAGCAGTACTTC; cdr3_aa: CASSQVTGGFDEQYF